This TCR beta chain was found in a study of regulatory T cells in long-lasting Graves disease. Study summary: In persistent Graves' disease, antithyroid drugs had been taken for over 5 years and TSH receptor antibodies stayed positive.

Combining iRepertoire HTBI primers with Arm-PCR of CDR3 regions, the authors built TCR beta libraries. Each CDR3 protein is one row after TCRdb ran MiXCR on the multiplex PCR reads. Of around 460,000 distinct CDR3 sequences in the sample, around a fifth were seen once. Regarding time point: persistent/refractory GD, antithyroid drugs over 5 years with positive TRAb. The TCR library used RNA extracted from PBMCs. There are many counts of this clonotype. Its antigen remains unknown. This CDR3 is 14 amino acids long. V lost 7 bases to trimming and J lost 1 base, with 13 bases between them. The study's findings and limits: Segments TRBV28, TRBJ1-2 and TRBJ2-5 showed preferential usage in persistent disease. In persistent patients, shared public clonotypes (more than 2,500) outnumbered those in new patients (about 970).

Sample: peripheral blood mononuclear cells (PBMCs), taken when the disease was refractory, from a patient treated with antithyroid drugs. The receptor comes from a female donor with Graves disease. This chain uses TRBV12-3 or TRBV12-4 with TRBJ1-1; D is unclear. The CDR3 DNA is TGTGCCAGCACCCCACTTACTTCGAACACTGAAGCTTTCTTT. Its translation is CASTPLTSNTEAFF.